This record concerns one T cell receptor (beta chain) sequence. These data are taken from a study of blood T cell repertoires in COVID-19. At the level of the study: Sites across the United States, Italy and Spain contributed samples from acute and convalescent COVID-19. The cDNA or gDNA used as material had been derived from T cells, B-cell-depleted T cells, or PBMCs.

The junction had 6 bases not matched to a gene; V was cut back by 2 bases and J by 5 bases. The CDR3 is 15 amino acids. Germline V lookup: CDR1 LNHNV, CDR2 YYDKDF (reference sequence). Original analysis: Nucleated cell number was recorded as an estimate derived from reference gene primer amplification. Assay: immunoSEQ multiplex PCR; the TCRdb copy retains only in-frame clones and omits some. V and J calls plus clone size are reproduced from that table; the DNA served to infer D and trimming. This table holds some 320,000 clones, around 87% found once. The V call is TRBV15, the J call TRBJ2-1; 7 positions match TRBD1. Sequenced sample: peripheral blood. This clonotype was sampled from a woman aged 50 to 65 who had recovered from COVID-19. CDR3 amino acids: CATSRYIGTDNEQFF. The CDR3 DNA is TGTGCCACCAGCAGATACATCGGGACAGACAATGAGCAGTTCTTC.